A single sample gave rise to the 24 T cell receptor beta chains below, sequenced in a study of beta chain features in type 1 diabetes. The study reverse transcribed the entire isolated RNA, so it sequenced expressed TCRB transcripts. The data were produced by immunoSEQ multiplex PCR, yet TCRdb's version contains in-frame clones alone and is incomplete. Of hundreds of thousands of clones listed, roughly a sixth are singletons. Sample: naive CD4+ T cells from blood. The receptor set was obtained from a man aged 18 to 29 in good health.

This clone has only a few counts. The chain links TRBV20-1 to TRBJ2-3, with D uncertain. Germline V gene lookup returns CDR1 DFQATT and CDR2 SNEGSKA (reference sequence). Trimming removed 3 bases from V and 11 bases from J, with 9 bases in between. This CDR3 comprises 10 residues. DNA of the CDR3: TGCAGTGCTAGCGAGGAGCAGCAGTATTTT. The encoded protein is CSASEEQQYF.

This rearrangement joins TRBV7-9 to TRBJ2-3; no firm D call. The germline V and J ends were trimmed by 3 bases and 4 bases, with 8 bases remaining between them. Germline V lookup: CDR1 SEHNR, CDR2 FQNEAQ (reference sequence). The CDR3 loop spans 13 amino acids. The CDR3 DNA sequence: TGTGCCAGCAGCTTTCAGGTTGCAGATACGCAGTATTTT. Translating it yields CASSFQVADTQYF.

The chain links TRBV7-2 to TRBJ2-4; D not resolved. Trimming pared 1 base from V and 16 bases from J, leaving 11 bases between. This CDR3 contains 11 residues. CDR1 and CDR2 (germline): SGHTA, FQGNSA. CDR3 region: CASSLGYRPYF. The CDR3, as DNA: TGTGCCAGCAGCTTAGGCTACCGGCCTTACTTC.

The chain employs TRBV5-4 and TRBJ2-5; 9 nucleotides agree with TRBD1. V lost 3 bases to trimming and J lost 5 bases; unmatched junction nucleotides: 5. Germline CDR1 is SGHNT and CDR2 is YYREEE (reference sequence). The CDR3 is 14 amino acids. The CDR3 here is CASSSPGQGETQYF. CDR3 bases: TGTGCCAGCAGCTCGCCAGGACAGGGGGAGACCCAGTACTTC.

This clone has just a few counts. J is TRBJ1-6 and V is TRBV21-1. TRBV21-1 has pseudogene status. The CDR3 covers 19 residues. The CDR3 nucleotides read TGTGCCAGCAGCAAATGGCGAAGGAAGATGAGCTCCTATAATTCACCCCTCCACTTT. Protein sequence: CASSKWRRKMSSYNSPLHF.

This clone was counted only a few times. This chain connects TRBV2 to TRBJ2-4; D not resolved. The CDR3 spans 15 residues. V was cut by 7 bases and J by 0 bases, with 13 bases left in between. The germline gives CDR1 SNHLY, CDR2 FYNNEI. The CDR3 reads CASTTQNLAKNIQYF. CDR3 nucleotides: TGTGCCAGCACCACACAGAATCTAGCCAAAAACATTCAGTACTTC.

In this sample, this clone turned up a few times. The gene calls are TRBV5-5 and TRBJ2-7; 8 bases line up with TRBD2. Germline values: CDR1 SGHKS, CDR2 YYEKEE (reference sequence). J gave up 2 bases and V 1 base, and 17 bases lay outside the gene matches. The CDR3 length is 19 residues. The CDR3 sequence is CASSLTGAGGPGPTYEQYF. The CDR3, as DNA: TGTGCCAGCAGCTTGACCGGTGCGGGGGGTCCCGGGCCCACCTACGAGCAGTACTTC.

In this sample, this clone turned up a few times. V and J are TRBV6-1 and TRBJ1-5; D may be TRBD1 (5 bases). CDR1 is MNHNS and CDR2 is SASEGT in the germline V gene. V gave up 4 bases and J gave up 6 bases, with 19 bases separating them. The CDR3 runs to 16 residues. The CDR3 nucleotides are TGTGCCAGCAGTGCTGGTTTAAGGGGACTTCGTCAGCCCCAGCATTTT. Translated: CASSAGLRGLRQPQHF.

The chain is built from TRBV14 and TRBJ2-4, with D perhaps matching TRBD1 or TRBD2 (7 bases each). The germline V and J ends were trimmed by 0 bases and 8 bases, with 11 bases remaining between them. The CDR3 is made up of 14 amino acids. Germline loops: CDR1 SGHDN, CDR2 FVKESK. CDR3 coding DNA: TGTGCCAGCAGCCAAGATCCAGGGGGGGACATTCAGTACTTC. Residues: CASSQDPGGDIQYF.

For the CDR3, the DNA is TGTGCCAGCAGCTCAGTGGCAGATACGCAGTATTTT. Amino acids: CASSSVADTQYF. This rearrangement joins TRBV2 to TRBJ2-3; D gene unclear. Germline V gives CDR1 SNHLY, CDR2 FYNNEI. CDR3 length: 12 amino acids. Between the trimmed V and J ends, which lost 6 bases and 4 bases, there was a span of 8 bases.

V usage is TRBV5-1 and J usage is TRBJ2-5; TRBD2 aligns across 12 bases. Germline V gene sequence: CDR1 SGHRS, CDR2 YFSETQ. Trimming at V came to 4 bases and at J to 5 bases, leaving 6 bases not matched to a gene. The CDR3 extends over 15 amino acids. CDR3 DNA: TGCGCCAGCAGCCTGACTAGCGGGAGTTGGGAGACCCAGTACTTC. Translating it yields CASSLTSGSWETQYF.

The gene calls are TRBV25-1 and TRBJ2-6, with D perhaps assigned TRBD1 or TRBD2 (6 bases each). V lost 7 bases to trimming and J lost 2 bases, with 15 bases between them. Germline V gene data show CDR1 as MGHDK and CDR2 as SYGVNS. The CDR3 extends over 16 amino acids. Here the CDR3 reads CASMTGASPGANVLTF. The DNA for the CDR3 is TGTGCCAGCATGACGGGGGCTAGCCCTGGGGCCAACGTCCTGACTTTC.

This clone was seen more than once but under ten times. The J gene is TRBJ2-1, the V gene TRBV7-2; no clear D. Germline CDR1 reads SGHTA; CDR2 reads FQGNSA. The CDR3 sequence is 14 residues long. V lost 5 bases to trimming and J lost 7 bases, with 15 bases between them. The CDR3 loop reads CASSQGGKSNEQFF. The CDR3 nucleotides are TGTGCCAGCAGCCAAGGTGGAAAGAGTAATGAGCAGTTCTTC.

The gene calls are TRBV15 and TRBJ2-7; D might be TRBD2 (6 bases). Trimming took off 3 bases at V and 7 bases at J, with 19 bases between the two ends. There are 15 residues in the CDR3. From germline, CDR1 is LNHNV and CDR2 YYDKDF (reference sequence). CDR3 DNA: TGTGCCACCAGCAGCGAAATGCGGGGCTCGGGGGAGCAGTACTTC. Translating it yields CATSSEMRGSGEQYF.

This clone was recorded a few times. The chain couples TRBV27 to TRBJ2-7, with 7 nucleotides matching TRBD2. CDR1 is MNHEY and CDR2 is SMNVEV in the germline V gene (reference sequence). CDR3 size: 14 residues. After removal of 3 bases from V and 1 base from J, the junction contained 3 bases not matched to a gene. CDR3 region: CASSFGGKSYEQYF. CDR3 DNA sequence: TGTGCCAGCAGTTTCGGGGGGAAATCCTACGAGCAGTACTTC.

This chain uses TRBV9 with TRBJ2-5; 14 nucleotides line up with TRBD2. V shed 0 bases and J 1 base; nucleotides not matched to a gene: 5. Germline loops: CDR1 SGDLS, CDR2 YYNGEE. The length of the CDR3 is 18 residues. The CDR3 bases are TGTGCCAGCAGCGTAGGAGGACTAGCGGGGGGCCTCCAAGAGACCCAGTACTTC. Translated: CASSVGGLAGGLQETQYF.

The rearrangement links TRBV7-3 to TRBJ2-1; D possibly corresponds to TRBD1 (6 bases). Trimming stripped 5 bases from V and 12 bases from J, with 17 bases between. There are 13 residues in the CDR3. Germline CDR1 and CDR2: SGHTA and FQGTGA. The CDR3 here is CASSLGSQGVQFF. CDR3 nucleotides: TGTGCCAGCAGCCTGGGTTCACAGGGTGTGCAGTTCTTC.

This clone occurred a few times. This sequence joins TRBV2 and TRBJ1-6, with D possibly being TRBD1 (5 bases). V was cut by 6 bases and J by 7 bases, with 7 bases left in between. The germline V gene has CDR1 SNHLY and CDR2 FYNNEI. This CDR3 contains 12 residues. CDR3 residues: CASRGTNSPLHF. The DNA for the CDR3 is TGTGCCAGCAGGGGGACCAATTCACCCCTCCACTTT.

The CDR3 sequence: CASSPRLAVAYEQYF. CDR3 coding DNA: TGTGCCAGCAGTCCCAGACTAGCGGTCGCCTACGAGCAGTACTTC. The V gene is TRBV2, the J gene TRBJ2-5; 9 bases align to TRBD2. The J call could be wrong; TRBJ2-7 is a better fit for the DNA end. The CDR3 consists of 15 residues. Germline V CDR1 and CDR2: SNHLY, FYNNEI.

The genes are TRBV7-2 and TRBJ2-7, with D perhaps TRBD1 (5 bases). Per the germline V gene, CDR1 is SGHTA and CDR2 is FQGNSA. V lost 3 bases, J lost 7 bases, and 13 bases lay in between. CDR3 length: 13 amino acids. CDR3 region: CASSLPVRAEQYF. CDR3 bases: TGTGCCAGCAGCTTGCCTGTCAGGGCGGAGCAGTACTTC.

This clone showed up just a few times. The chain recombines TRBV7-9 with TRBJ2-1; no clear D. The CDR3 consists of 12 residues. Per the germline V gene, CDR1 is SEHNR and CDR2 is FQNEAQ (reference sequence). Trimming shortened V by 5 bases and J by 4 bases, and 6 bases separated the two germline ends. In nucleotides, the CDR3 is TGTGCCAGCAGCCTAAATTACAATGAGCAGTTCTTC. Its translation: CASSLNYNEQFF.

This clone appeared a few times. The chain recombines TRBV18 with TRBJ1-1; D perhaps matches TRBD1 (6 bases). The V end was cut by 4 bases, the J end by 7 bases, with 7 bases between. The CDR3 loop spans 11 amino acids. Germline CDR1 and CDR2: KGHSH and LQKENI. The CDR3 sequence: CASSLQGEAFF. Here the CDR3 DNA reads TGTGCCAGCTCACTACAGGGTGAAGCTTTCTTT.

The genes are TRBV7-2 and TRBJ1-1; 7 nucleotides line up with TRBD1. Germline values: CDR1 SGHTA, CDR2 FQGNSA. CDR3 length equals 13 residues. J was trimmed by 8 bases and V by 5 bases; bases with no gene match: 8. The DNA of the CDR3 is TGTGCCAGCAGCGGTAGGACAGGCCCCGAAGCTTTCTTT. Residues: CASSGRTGPEAFF.

This clone has a handful of counts. This chain joins TRBV2 and TRBJ1-5, with D unresolved. Between the trimmed V and J ends, which lost 1 base and 2 bases, there was a span of 12 bases. Germline CDR1 is SNHLY and CDR2 is FYNNEI. This CDR3 comprises 16 residues. As DNA, the CDR3 is TGTGCCAGCAGTGAAGTGTCTGGGAACGGCAATCAGCCCCAGCATTTT. Amino acids: CASSEVSGNGNQPQHF.